Following are 12 T cell receptor beta chains from one sample sequenced in a study of regulatory T cells in long-lasting Graves disease listed by TCRdb under 2021. Sample time point, as interpreted from the label and publication: newly diagnosed GD, antithyroid drugs for less than 3 months. For both TCR sequencing and RNA sequencing, RNA was extracted from PBMCs using TRIzol. Libraries were built with multiplex PCR. The reads were generated on an Illumina HiSeq 4000. CDR3 regions were amplified by Arm-PCR with iRepertoire HTBI primers to construct TCR beta libraries. The public reads were reanalyzed by TCRdb: fastp trimming at Q25, MiXCR alignment, in-frame beta chains only. Entries that share a CDR3 protein sequence are merged under the most common genes and DNA. The sample table shows around 360,000 distinct CDR3 sequences, and roughly 17% are seen once. The ten largest make up 20% to 25% of the sample.

In addition, the sample was reused for a study of T cells in Graves' hyperthyroidism and ophthalmopathy.

The specimen was peripheral blood mononuclear cells (PBMCs), collected at new diagnosis, from a patient treated with antithyroid drugs. Receptors were obtained from a woman aged 18-30 years with Graves disease. Donor details come from another sample of the same person, matched by shared clones.

In this sample, this clonotype turned up a few times. The chain is built from TRBV20-1 and TRBJ2-1; D is possibly TRBD2 (6 bases). The CDR3 extends over 16 amino acids. Trimming left V 0 bases short and J 4 bases short, with 16 bases between. Per germline, CDR1 DFQATT and CDR2 SNEGSKA (reference sequence). In DNA, the CDR3 is TGCAGTGCTAGAGATCGGGAGAAGATAGGTTACAATGAGCAGTTCTTC. Translating it yields CSARDREKIGYNEQFF.

The CDR3 protein is CSARMGANTEAFF. The CDR3 nucleotides read TGCAGTGCTAGGATGGGGGCGAACACTGAAGCTTTCTTT. V gene TRBV20-1 combines with J gene TRBJ1-1; TRBD1 might be the D (6 bases). Germline V gene lookup returns CDR1 DFQATT and CDR2 SNEGSKA (reference sequence). Trimming cost V 3 bases and J 1 base, with 9 bases left between them. The CDR3 totals 13 residues.

This clonotype occurred a few times. The chain links TRBV4-1 to TRBJ1-5; D may be TRBD1 (5 bases). With 2 bases removed from V and 7 bases from J, the gap between germline ends came to 18 bases. The CDR3 runs to 16 residues. Germline lookup yields CDR1 MGHRA and CDR2 YSYEKL. The CDR3 is CASSQTLEGREQPQHF. CDR3 bases: TGCGCCAGCAGCCAAACCTTAGAGGGCAGGGAGCAGCCCCAGCATTTT.

This clonotype was seen at least ten times. The rearrangement joins TRBV28 to TRBJ2-1, with D possibly being TRBD1 (6 bases). V gave up 6 bases and J gave up 7 bases, with 7 bases separating them. CDR3 length: 11 residues. Looked up from germline, CDR1 is MDHEN and CDR2 is SYDVKM. The CDR3: CASSTGNEQFF. The CDR3 DNA sequence: TGTGCCAGCAGCACAGGGAATGAGCAGTTCTTC.

This clonotype showed up many times. J is TRBJ2-5 and V is TRBV3-1, with TRBD1 matching over 9 bases. CDR3 length: 14 residues. CDR1 and CDR2 (germline): LGHDT, YNNKEL (reference sequence). The ends lost 5 bases at V and 5 bases at J; junction bases unmatched: 6. The CDR3 protein is CASSTGGGYETQYF. The CDR3 nucleotides read TGTGCCAGCAGCACAGGGGGCGGGTACGAGACCCAGTACTTC.

There are many counts of this clonotype. This sequence joins TRBV10-3 and TRBJ1-1; D is uncertain. The CDR3 extends over 13 amino acids. Germline CDR1 reads ENHRY; CDR2 reads SYGVKD. V was trimmed by 11 bases and J by 3 bases, leaving 16 bases between them. The DNA for the CDR3 is TGTGCCGGACGGACCTCTTACGACACTGAAGCTTTCTTT. Protein product: CAGRTSYDTEAFF.

This clonotype was seen ten or more times. The chain couples TRBV7-2 to TRBJ1-2, with TRBD1 matching over 7 bases. V lost 4 bases to trimming and J lost 2 bases; unmatched junction nucleotides: 1. The CDR3 totals 13 residues. Looked up from germline, CDR1 is SGHTA and CDR2 is FQGNSA. The CDR3 DNA reads as TGTGCCAGCAGCTCAGGGGGGAACTATGGCTACACCTTC. It specifies CASSSGGNYGYTF.

This clonotype was detected many times. V gene TRBV12-3 or TRBV12-4 combines with J gene TRBJ1-5; D call uncertain. This CDR3 is built from 14 residues. Trimming pared 3 bases from V and 0 bases from J, leaving 6 bases between. CDR3 coding DNA: TGTGCCAGCAGTTTTATGAGTAGCAATCAGCCCCAGCATTTT. Translated, it gives CASSFMSSNQPQHF.

This clonotype was recorded many times. The rearrangement links TRBV4-1 to TRBJ2-3; 14 bases line up with TRBD2. The ends lost 0 bases at V and 0 bases at J; junction bases unmatched: 8. The CDR3 length is 20 residues. The germline CDR1 and CDR2 sequences are MGHRA and YSYEKL. CDR3 sequence reads: CASSQEAPTSGGASTDTQYF. CDR3 DNA: TGCGCCAGCAGCCAAGAAGCTCCGACTAGCGGGGGGGCTAGCACAGATACGCAGTATTTT.

J is TRBJ2-1 and V is TRBV5-1; 7 nucleotides agree with TRBD1. The CDR3 consists of 19 residues. The ends lost 0 bases at V and 4 bases at J; junction bases unmatched: 16. Germline V gives CDR1 SGHRS, CDR2 YFSETQ. The CDR3 protein is CASSLARTGYQRGYNEQFF. In DNA, the CDR3 is TGCGCCAGCAGCTTGGCTCGGACAGGCTATCAGAGGGGGTACAATGAGCAGTTCTTC. Together with reference TRBV5-1 and TRBJ2-1, the CDR3 gives the full variable domain: KAGVTQTPRYLIKTRGQQVTLSCSPISGHRSVSWYQQTPGQGLQFLFEYFSETQRNKGNFPGRFSGRQFSNSRSEMNVSTLELGDSALYLCASSLARTGYQRGYNEQFFGPGTRLTVL.

This clonotype was detected many times. The chain recombines TRBV2 with TRBJ2-7; TRBD2 matches at 11 bases. Looked up from germline, CDR1 is SNHLY and CDR2 is FYNNEI. V was clipped by 8 bases and J by 6 bases; unmatched bases: 6. This CDR3 contains 13 residues. DNA of the CDR3: TGTGCCAGCTCCACTAGCGGGAGTACCGAGCAGTACTTC. Encoded protein: CASSTSGSTEQYF.

The chain joins TRBV11-2 to TRBJ2-1; 10 nucleotides align to TRBD2. Germline CDR1 is SGHAT and CDR2 is FQNNGV. The ends lost 5 bases at V and 6 bases at J; junction bases unmatched: 13. The CDR3 is 17 residues long. The CDR3 sequence is CASSTNHWGLATNEQFF. CDR3 nucleotides: TGTGCCAGCAGCACCAATCATTGGGGACTAGCGACCAATGAGCAGTTCTTC.